The rows below give T cell receptor beta chains drawn from one sample of a study of blood T cell repertoires in COVID-19. Sequencing used immunoSEQ multiplex PCR; TCRdb keeps in-frame clones, though not all of them. The sample carries 50,000 to 60,000 clones, more than 65% recorded once. Material: peripheral blood. Every receptor here comes from an elderly man with COVID-19, enrolled during active disease. CDR3s include the opening cysteine and the closing phenylalanine or tryptophan. Each record gives: clone size, J gene, V gene, D gene, CDR3 protein, CDR3 DNA. The D gene is left open where the match is weak. Where a row states a size, it is once, few, many or the class of an expanded clone; other rows omit it.

clone size: .; J gene: TRBJ2-1; V gene: TRBV24-1; D gene: .; CDR3 protein: CATSEVNSNEQFF; CDR3 DNA: TGTGCCACCAGTGAGGTTAACAGTAATGAGCAGTTCTTC
clone size: .; J gene: TRBJ2-3; V gene: TRBV5-1; D gene: .; CDR3 protein: CASSLSPGQGYDTQYF; CDR3 DNA: TGCGCCAGCAGCTTGTCCCCCGGTCAGGGATACGACACGCAGTATTTT
clone size: .; J gene: TRBJ2-1; V gene: TRBV7-3; D gene: .; CDR3 protein: CASSLGDTSSYNEQFF; CDR3 DNA: TGTGCCAGCAGCTTGGGCGACACGAGCTCCTACAATGAGCAGTTCTTC
clone size: .; J gene: TRBJ1-1; V gene: TRBV10-3; D gene: TRBD1; CDR3 protein: CAISGTGEDTEAFF; CDR3 DNA: TGTGCCATCAGTGGTACAGGGGAGGACACTGAAGCTTTCTTT
clone size: .; J gene: TRBJ1-1; V gene: TRBV6-2/TRBV6-3; D gene: .; CDR3 protein: CASSRIPRAMNTEAFF; CDR3 DNA: TGTGCCAGCAGCCGAATCCCCAGGGCGATGAACACTGAAGCTTTCTTT
clone size: .; J gene: TRBJ2-1; V gene: TRBV4-3; D gene: TRBD1; CDR3 protein: CASSQDEGAVEEQFF; CDR3 DNA: TGCGCCAGCAGCCAAGATGAGGGGGCGGTCGAGGAGCAGTTCTTC
clone size: .; J gene: TRBJ2-4; V gene: TRBV19; D gene: TRBD2; CDR3 protein: CASSMVTSGPKNIQYF; CDR3 DNA: TGTGCCAGTAGTATGGTCACTAGCGGGCCCAAAAACATTCAGTACTTC
clone size: .; J gene: TRBJ1-6; V gene: TRBV2; D gene: .; CDR3 protein: CASSYRVGGNSPLHF; CDR3 DNA: TGTGCCAGCAGCTACAGGGTTGGCGGTAATTCACCCCTCCACTTT
clone size: .; J gene: TRBJ2-2; V gene: TRBV10-3; D gene: .; CDR3 protein: CAISWTKNTGELFF; CDR3 DNA: TGTGCCATCAGTTGGACAAAGAACACCGGGGAGCTGTTTTTT
clone size: .; J gene: TRBJ1-5; V gene: TRBV15; D gene: TRBD1; CDR3 protein: CATSRDRDSAFQPQHF; CDR3 DNA: TGTGCCACCAGCAGAGATCGGGACAGCGCCTTCCAGCCCCAGCATTTT
clone size: .; J gene: TRBJ2-2; V gene: TRBV18; D gene: .; CDR3 protein: CASSPPTRAGELFF; CDR3 DNA: TGTGCCAGCTCCCCACCCACGAGGGCCGGGGAGCTGTTTTTT
clone size: .; J gene: TRBJ1-5; V gene: TRBV4-3; D gene: .; CDR3 protein: CASSQEDSLNQPQHF; CDR3 DNA: TGCGCCAGCAGCCAAGAAGACTCACTAAATCAGCCCCAGCATTTT
clone size: .; J gene: TRBJ2-5; V gene: TRBV5-1; D gene: TRBD1; CDR3 protein: CASSGQGMETQYF; CDR3 DNA: TGCGCCAGCAGCGGACAGGGGATGGAGACCCAGTACTTC
clone size: .; J gene: TRBJ2-1; V gene: TRBV10-1; D gene: .; CDR3 protein: CASSESNSGLYNEQFF; CDR3 DNA: TGCGCCAGCAGTGAGTCGAACTCGGGACTCTACAATGAGCAGTTCTTC
clone size: .; J gene: TRBJ1-5; V gene: TRBV3-1/TRBV3-2; D gene: TRBD1; CDR3 protein: CASSEAGTGINQPQHF; CDR3 DNA: TGTGCCAGCAGCGAAGCCGGGACAGGGATCAATCAGCCCCAGCATTTT
clone size: .; J gene: TRBJ1-3; V gene: TRBV5-1; D gene: TRBD1; CDR3 protein: CASGTGELGNTIYF; CDR3 DNA: TGCGCCAGCGGGACAGGGGAACTTGGAAACACCATATATTTT
clone size: few; J gene: TRBJ2-2; V gene: TRBV5-6; D gene: .; CDR3 protein: CASSFGGSNTGELFF; CDR3 DNA: TGTGCCAGCAGCTTTGGCGGGTCGAACACCGGGGAGCTGTTTTTT
clone size: once; J gene: TRBJ2-7; V gene: TRBV7-6; D gene: TRBD2; CDR3 protein: CASSPSSGGGSYEQYF; CDR3 DNA: TGTGCCAGCAGCCCTAGCTCGGGGGGGGGCTCCTACGAGCAGTACTTC
clone size: .; J gene: TRBJ2-3; V gene: TRBV5-1; D gene: .; CDR3 protein: CASSPRASSGDTQYF; CDR3 DNA: TGCGCCAGCAGCCCACGGGCCTCTTCGGGGGATACGCAGTATTTT
clone size: .; J gene: TRBJ2-3; V gene: TRBV7-8; D gene: TRBD2; CDR3 protein: CASSREPGGSGTQYF; CDR3 DNA: TGTGCCAGCAGCCGAGAACCGGGAGGGTCAGGAACGCAGTATTTT
clone size: .; J gene: TRBJ1-1; V gene: TRBV18; D gene: TRBD1; CDR3 protein: CASSPTPGQGLEAFF; CDR3 DNA: TGTGCCAGCTCACCGACTCCCGGACAGGGCCTTGAAGCTTTCTTT
clone size: once; J gene: TRBJ1-4; V gene: TRBV6-5; D gene: .; CDR3 protein: CASRAGPEKLFF; CDR3 DNA: TGTGCCAGCAGGGCAGGGCCTGAAAAACTGTTTTTT
clone size: .; J gene: TRBJ1-2; V gene: TRBV6-5; D gene: .; CDR3 protein: CASSYSQEYGYTF; CDR3 DNA: TGTGCCAGCAGTTACTCCCAGGAATATGGCTACACCTTC
clone size: .; J gene: TRBJ1-3; V gene: TRBV10-1; D gene: .; CDR3 protein: CASHLWGVLFGNTIYF; CDR3 DNA: TGCGCCAGCCACTTATGGGGGGTTCTCTTTGGAAACACCATATATTTT
clone size: .; J gene: TRBJ2-3; V gene: TRBV10-3; D gene: .; CDR3 protein: CAISESLARTDTQYF; CDR3 DNA: TGTGCCATCAGTGAGTCGTTAGCGCGCACAGATACGCAGTATTTT
clone size: .; J gene: TRBJ2-1; V gene: TRBV18; D gene: TRBD2; CDR3 protein: CASSPGRDNEQFF; CDR3 DNA: TGTGCCAGCTCACCAGGGAGGGACAATGAGCAGTTCTTC
clone size: few; J gene: TRBJ2-2; V gene: TRBV3-1/TRBV3-2; D gene: .; CDR3 protein: CASSLWDIFNTGELFF; CDR3 DNA: TGTGCCAGCAGTCTCTGGGACATTTTCAACACCGGGGAGCTGTTTTTT
clone size: .; J gene: TRBJ1-2; V gene: TRBV10-3; D gene: .; CDR3 protein: CAISESRETAGVYGYTF; CDR3 DNA: TGTGCCATCAGTGAGTCCCGAGAGACAGCCGGAGTGTATGGCTACACCTTC
clone size: .; J gene: TRBJ2-3; V gene: TRBV7-2; D gene: TRBD2; CDR3 protein: CASSPAGLAGSDTQYF; CDR3 DNA: TGTGCCAGCAGCCCGGCGGGACTAGCGGGATCAGATACGCAGTATTTT
clone size: .; J gene: TRBJ1-5; V gene: TRBV24-1; D gene: TRBD1; CDR3 protein: CATSDLLRQGGGYSNQPQHF; CDR3 DNA: TGTGCCACCAGTGATTTGCTCCGACAGGGGGGCGGATATAGCAATCAGCCCCAGCATTTT
clone size: .; J gene: TRBJ1-1; V gene: TRBV6-6; D gene: TRBD1; CDR3 protein: CASRPQGGSTEAFF; CDR3 DNA: TGTGCCAGCAGACCACAGGGGGGGAGCACTGAAGCTTTCTTT
clone size: .; J gene: TRBJ2-5; V gene: TRBV28; D gene: TRBD2; CDR3 protein: CASKPGGGGETQYF; CDR3 DNA: TGTGCCAGCAAACCTGGTGGGGGGGGAGAGACCCAGTACTTC
clone size: once; J gene: TRBJ1-5; V gene: TRBV3-1/TRBV3-2; D gene: TRBD1; CDR3 protein: CASSQRQGRNQPQHF; CDR3 DNA: TGTGCCAGCAGCCAACGACAGGGGAGGAATCAGCCCCAGCATTTT
clone size: .; J gene: TRBJ1-1; V gene: TRBV18; D gene: .; CDR3 protein: CASSLQDREAFF; CDR3 DNA: TGTGCCAGCTCACTCCAGGACAGAGAAGCTTTCTTT
clone size: .; J gene: TRBJ1-2; V gene: TRBV4-3; D gene: .; CDR3 protein: CASSQGNYGYTF; CDR3 DNA: TGCGCCAGCAGTCAGGGGAACTATGGCTACACCTTC
clone size: .; J gene: TRBJ1-4; V gene: TRBV9; D gene: .; CDR3 protein: CASSYGEGSNEKLFF; CDR3 DNA: TGTGCCAGCAGCTATGGTGAGGGATCAAATGAAAAACTGTTTTTT
clone size: .; J gene: TRBJ2-5; V gene: TRBV7-2; D gene: .; CDR3 protein: CASSLTGEGTQYF; CDR3 DNA: TGTGCCAGCAGCTTAACGGGGGAAGGGACCCAGTACTTC
clone size: .; J gene: TRBJ1-2; V gene: TRBV5-4; D gene: TRBD1; CDR3 protein: CASSLTGVDYGYTF; CDR3 DNA: TGTGCCAGCAGCCTGACAGGGGTGGACTATGGCTACACCTTC
clone size: .; J gene: TRBJ2-4; V gene: TRBV7-8; D gene: .; CDR3 protein: CASSLGTSGNIQYF; CDR3 DNA: TGTGCCAGCAGCTTAGGCACATCGGGAAACATTCAGTACTTC
clone size: .; J gene: TRBJ1-6; V gene: TRBV13; D gene: .; CDR3 protein: CASSLGGLYNSPLHF; CDR3 DNA: TGTGCCAGCAGCTTAGGGGGCTTGTATAATTCACCCCTCCACTTT
clone size: .; J gene: TRBJ1-1; V gene: TRBV6-5; D gene: .; CDR3 protein: CASSPPGRNTEAFF; CDR3 DNA: TGTGCCAGCAGTCCCCCTGGGCGAAACACTGAAGCTTTCTTT
clone size: once; J gene: TRBJ1-6; V gene: TRBV27; D gene: TRBD1; CDR3 protein: CASGSRGPNSPLHF; CDR3 DNA: TGTGCCAGCGGGTCCAGGGGGCCCAATTCACCCCTCCACTTT
clone size: .; J gene: TRBJ1-3; V gene: TRBV28; D gene: .; CDR3 protein: CASTLSSFGNTIYF; CDR3 DNA: TGTGCCAGCACCCTCTCGTCCTTCGGAAACACCATATATTTT
clone size: once; J gene: TRBJ2-5; V gene: TRBV7-2; D gene: TRBD1; CDR3 protein: CASSHRGPQETQYF; CDR3 DNA: TGTGCCAGCAGCCACAGGGGCCCGCAAGAGACCCAGTACTTC
clone size: .; J gene: TRBJ2-1; V gene: TRBV29-1; D gene: TRBD2; CDR3 protein: CSVEAGGLNEQFF; CDR3 DNA: TGCAGCGTTGAAGCGGGGGGGCTCAATGAGCAGTTCTTC
clone size: .; J gene: TRBJ1-2; V gene: TRBV7-2; D gene: .; CDR3 protein: CASSRLGEGVKGYTF; CDR3 DNA: TGTGCCAGCAGTCGCCTTGGGGAAGGGGTGAAGGGCTACACCTTC
clone size: .; J gene: TRBJ1-1; V gene: TRBV6-5; D gene: .; CDR3 protein: CASKEGRVEAFF; CDR3 DNA: TGTGCCAGCAAGGAAGGGAGGGTTGAAGCTTTCTTT